The 4 T cell receptor beta chains below were found in one sample sequenced in a study of T cell clonality in common variable immunodeficiency. TCRdb's table, derived via immunoSEQ multiplex PCR, lists solely in-frame clones and lacks some. The table counts 15,000 to 17,000 clones; around 4.7% lies in the top ten. Notes on the study in general: In common variable immunodeficiency, TCR beta chains reportedly carried fewer deletions and N-nucleotide insertions.

No antigen has been identified for these receptors. Material for sequencing was peripheral blood mononuclear cells. The receptors originated from a human donor with common variable immunodeficiency.

CDR3 in amino acids: CSAGASYEQYF. Partial CDR3 DNA: TGCAGTGCTGGGGCTTCCTACGAG. The J gene is TRBJ2-7, the V gene TRBV20-1; D is perhaps TRBD1 (5 bases). Read data end 3 residues before the CDR3 end; the end is taken from the germline J gene. This CDR3 comprises 11 residues. The germline V gene has CDR1 DFQATT and CDR2 SNEGSKA (reference sequence). Trimming removed 5 bases at V and 1 base at J, with 6 bases between.

As for this clone: The read ends 3 residues early relative to the CDR3; the germline J gene fills the gap. The J gene is TRBJ1-4, the V gene TRBV5-8, with a tentative D call TRBD1 (6 bases). The CDR3 runs to 14 residues. Germline V CDR1 and CDR2: SGHTS, YDEGEE. The V end lost 4 bases, the J end lost 2 bases, and 9 bases lay between the germline ends. CDR3 amino acids: CASSHRVTNEKLFF. CDR3 DNA (partial): TGTGCCAGCAGCCACAGGGTGACTAATGAAAAA. The full variable domain, completed using reference TRBV5-8 and TRBJ1-4, is EAGVTQSPTHLIKTRGQQATLRCSPISGHTSVYWYQQALGLGLQFLLWYDEGEERNRGNFPPRFSGRQFPNYSSELNVNALELEDSALYLCASSHRVTNEKLFFGSGTQLSVL.

Concerning this clone itself: The read finishes 3 residues shy of the CDR3 end, and the germline J gene is used to complete it. This chain joins TRBV20-1 and TRBJ2-7; 8 bases fit TRBD2. Germline lookup yields CDR1 DFQATT and CDR2 SNEGSKA (reference sequence). J lost 1 base, V lost 6 bases, and 8 bases had no gene match. The CDR3 is made up of 14 amino acids. The CDR3 DNA, read in part, is TGCAGTGCGGAAGACGGGGGGGCATCCTACGAG. Translation: CSAEDGGASYE. The entire CDR3 protein is CSAEDGGASYEQYF.

CDR3 region: CASSVLQGYEGYTF. CDR3 DNA (partial): TGTGCCAGCAGCGTCTTACAGGGGTATGAAGGC. J is TRBJ1-2 and V is TRBV7-8, with 7 bases aligning to TRBD1. The CDR3 end lies 3 residues beyond the end of the read and is filled in from the germline J gene. Germline-derived CDR1 and CDR2 are SGHVS and FQNEAQ. The CDR3 sequence is 14 residues long.